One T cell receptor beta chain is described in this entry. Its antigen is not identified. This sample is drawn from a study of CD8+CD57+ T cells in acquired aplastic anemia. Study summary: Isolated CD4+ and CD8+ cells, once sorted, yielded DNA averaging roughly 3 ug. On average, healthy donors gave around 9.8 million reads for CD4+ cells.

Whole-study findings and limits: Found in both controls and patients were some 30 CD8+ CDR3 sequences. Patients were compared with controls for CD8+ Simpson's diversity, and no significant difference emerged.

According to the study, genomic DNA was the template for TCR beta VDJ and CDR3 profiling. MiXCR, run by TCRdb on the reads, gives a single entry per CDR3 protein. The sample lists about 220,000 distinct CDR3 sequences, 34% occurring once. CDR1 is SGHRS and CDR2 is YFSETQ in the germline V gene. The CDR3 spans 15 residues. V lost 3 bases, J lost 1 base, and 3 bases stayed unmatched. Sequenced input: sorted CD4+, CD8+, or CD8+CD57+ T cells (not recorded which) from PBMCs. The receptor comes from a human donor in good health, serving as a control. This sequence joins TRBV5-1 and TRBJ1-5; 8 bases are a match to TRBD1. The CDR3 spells CASSYQGASNQPQHF. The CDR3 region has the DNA TGCGCCAGCAGCTACCAGGGGGCAAGCAATCAGCCCCAGCATTTT.